This T cell receptor beta chain is from a study of cytomegalovirus exposure and HLA in healthy donors. Broader study findings: Later, TCR association rates were found to vary by HLA locus, highest for DRB1 and lowest for HLA-C. Upon later analysis, HLA-associated TCR beta chains proved more clonally expanded than other, equally common chains. In an earlier analysis, productive rearrangement rates for most beta V segments clustered near 87% or 30%.

The CDR3 is 14 residues long. Germline values: CDR1 LNHDA, CDR2 SQIVND (reference sequence). V was pared by 10 bases and J by 2 bases, with 16 bases between. As for this clone: No antigen is known for it.

Primers: 60 Vbeta forward and 13 Jbeta reverse. Repertoires were generated with immunoSEQ multiplex PCR, while TCRdb's copy carries only in-frame clones and drops some. The sample includes more than 85,000 clones, around 80% of them seen just once. V usage is TRBV19 and J usage is TRBJ2-3, with D possibly matching TRBD2 (6 bases). The clonotype comes from a female donor in good health and CMV-seropositive. The sequenced sample was PBMCs. The CDR3 DNA reads as TGTGCCACCCGAGGAGGGCTCTACACAGATACGCAGTATTTT. Protein: CATRGGLYTDTQYF.